The 5 T cell receptor beta chains below were found in one sample sequenced in a study of T cells in Graves' hyperthyroidism and ophthalmopathy. Amplification targeted TCR beta CDR3 regions from RNA transcripts. With the HTBI primer set, the TCR CDR3 went through a first round of RT-PCR. TCRdb ran MiXCR on the multiplex PCR reads and lists one entry per CDR3 protein. The sample holds a few hundred thousand distinct CDR3 sequences, roughly 18% seen once. Specimen: blood. These receptors were collected from a man aged 18-30 years with Graves' ophthalmopathy.

The chain is built from TRBV6-1 and TRBJ1-6; tentative D call: TRBD1 (5 bases). This CDR3 region has 13 residues. V lost 3 bases and J lost 8, with 8 bases in between. CDR1 and CDR2 from the germline V gene are MNHNS and SASEGT. CDR3 in DNA: TGTGCCAGCAGTGACAGGGAACATTCACCCCTCCACTTT. It translates to CASSDREHSPLHF.

This clonotype was observed at least ten times. V usage is TRBV11-2 and J usage is TRBJ2-7; 7 bases line up with TRBD1. The CDR3 totals 13 residues. J lost 1 base, V lost 10 bases, and 7 bases had no gene match. CDR1 is SGHAT and CDR2 is FQNNGV in the germline V gene. The CDR3, as DNA: TGTGCCATAAGGGGGCATCAGTCCTACGAGCAGTACTTC. Translation: CAIRGHQSYEQYF.

This clonotype was observed many times. The chain employs TRBV4-2 and TRBJ2-3, with a weak D call TRBD1 (5 bases). The germline V gene encodes CDR1 LGHNA and CDR2 YNFKEQ. The CDR3 runs 15 residues. Between the trimmed V and J ends, which lost 0 bases and 5 bases, there was a span of 12 bases. The CDR3 coding sequence is TGTGCCAGCAGCCAAGAAGGCAGGGAAATAGATACGCAGTATTTT. Amino acids: CASSQEGREIDTQYF.

This clonotype was counted only a few times. The gene calls are TRBV5-6 and TRBJ1-2, with D possibly TRBD1 on 5 matching bases. Germline assignment: CDR1 SGHDT and CDR2 YYEEEE. The CDR3 loop spans 15 amino acids. V was clipped by 6 bases and J by 8 bases, with 23 bases between them. CDR3: CASTLSDIPGGGYTF. The DNA for the CDR3 is TGTGCCAGCACGCTCTCGGACATCCCGGGTGGAGGCTACACCTTC.

This clonotype has a count of ten or more. The chain couples TRBV20-1 to TRBJ1-5; 7 bases line up with TRBD1. This CDR3 contains 15 residues. V lost 0 bases and J lost 4; bases outside the gene matches: 6. The germline gives CDR1 DFQATT, CDR2 SNEGSKA (reference sequence). DNA of the CDR3: TGCAGTGCTAGAGAGCGGGGACAGCGGAATCAGCCCCAGCATTTT. It specifies CSARERGQRNQPQHF.